One T cell receptor beta chain is described in this entry. This receptor's antigen is unknown. There are no base qualities to consult, and no much larger clone falls within one base. To prepare the library, 5' RACE was applied. Sequencing instrument: Illumina HiSeq 2000. A universal primer binding site was added through template switching, and the final cDNA carried a unique molecular identifier so that TCR cDNA molecules could be counted accurately. Specific primers in the conserved constant-segment region were used to synthesize first-strand cDNA for TCR alpha and beta chains. To control for contamination, each cDNA library was double barcoded with a SMART-Mk sample barcode plus Illumina barcodes. TruSeq adapter sequences along with Illumina sample barcodes were introduced in two successive PCR steps. Sequencing of the TCR alpha and beta cDNA libraries was done on the Illumina HiSeq platform using custom primers. The original methods were these. Unique molecular identifiers were extracted from raw reads with MiGEC, and CDR3 positions were determined with MiXCR. For each individual, recombination models were inferred using an EM algorithm with the repgenHMM and IGoR tools. Shared clonotype analysis was performed with the tcR package in R, normalizing sharing by the product of cloneset sizes. To study raw recombination free of thymic and clonal selection effects, out-of-frame nonproductive sequences were analyzed. Using fastp trimming at Q25 and MiXCR clonotype assembly, TCRdb reanalyzed the public sequencing data and kept in-frame beta chains. Rows matching on CDR3 protein sequence are summarized as one entry with the most common DNA and genes. In this record, the V and J calls reflect TCRdb's handling and not the investigators' own analysis. Recorded for this sample are around 340,000 distinct CDR3 sequences; approximately 9.1% of them occurred a single time. The top ten clones comprise roughly 8.9% of the sample.

The CDR1 and CDR2 encoded by the germline V gene are MNHNS and SASEGT. V is reduced by 4 bases and J by 7 bases, leaving a spacing of 11 bases between them. Inclusive of the bounding cysteine and valine, the CDR3 is 12 residues long. Only the CDR3 region is kept as DNA, spanning 36 bases read in frame from base 1. The data derive from a study of identical twins (dated by TCRdb to the mid-2010s). For the wider study: The study deep-sequenced TCR alpha and beta repertoires from monozygotic twins, unrelated adults of various ages and cord blood to test whether fetal clonotypes persist. To rule out contamination, the twin experiments were replicated at different times with different library preparation protocols.

General findings and caveats noted by the study authors: The excess sharing between twins in beta out-of-frame sequences was weaker because fewer shared sequences reduced the signal-to-noise ratio. Zero-insertion analyses could be partly confounded by invariant T cells such as MAIT and iNKT, though diverse VJ usage argued against such confounding for most clonotypes. Out-of-frame TCR alpha sharing in monozygotic twins was systematically underestimated by recombination models, whereas sharing between unrelated individuals was in agreement with the recombination models. Conclusions relied on cross-sectional statistical analysis, since the same donors could not be followed over many years. Compared with coincidental sharing between unrelated individuals, an excess of low generation-probability sequences was observed among out-of-frame TCR alpha sequences shared between twins. Abundant cord blood beta clonotypes had fewer insertions, young adult naive repertoires showed a similar but weaker trend, and memory repertoires showed no such trend.

Only healthy Caucasian donors were included. The researchers also sequenced three unrelated adults who were not twins: a male aged 18 to 29, a male aged 50 to 59, and a female aged 50 to 59. Miltenyi CD45RO+ enrichment and human naive T-cell isolation kits were used to isolate memory (CD45RO+) and naive T cells from PBMC. The chain links TRBV6-1 with TRBJ2-7, with no confidently assigned D gene. The receptor comes from a woman aged 45 to 65 in good health. The sequenced material came from naive T cells sorted from blood. Taken with the paper, the label for cell subset or site translates to: cells isolated with a human naive T-cell isolation kit. CDR3 protein: CASSGWNWEQYV. The DNA sequence is TGTGCCAGCAGTGGTTGGAATTGGGAGCAGTACGTC.